The 21 T cell receptor beta chains given below trace back to one sample, sequenced in a study of blood T cell repertoires in COVID-19. TCRdb's table, derived via immunoSEQ multiplex PCR, lists solely in-frame clones and lacks some. The table includes over 30,000 clones, about 90% detected once. Sequencing input: peripheral blood. The receptors derive from a man aged 80 or over with active COVID-19.

V usage is TRBV27 and J usage is TRBJ2-2; TRBD2 agrees at 15 bases. Germline CDR1 and CDR2: MNHEY and SMNVEV (reference sequence). The length of the CDR3 is 19 residues. J gave up 5 bases and V 5 bases, and 12 bases lay outside the gene matches. The CDR3 here is CASSGLGLAGGGGTGELFF. In DNA form, the CDR3 reads TGTGCCAGCAGTGGCTTGGGACTAGCGGGAGGAGGCGGGACCGGGGAGCTGTTTTTT.

The J gene is TRBJ1-5, the V gene TRBV18; TRBD1 matches 8 bases. The CDR3 is 15 amino acids. V shed 5 bases, J shed 2 bases, and the junction held 5 bases outside the gene matches. CDR1 is KGHSH, CDR2 LQKENI, per germline. This chain's CDR3 is CASSKDRARNQPQHF. CDR3 coding DNA: TGTGCCAGCTCAAAGGACAGGGCCCGCAATCAGCCCCAGCATTTT.

This chain connects TRBV7-2 to TRBJ1-4, with D tentatively TRBD1 (6 bases). Trimming cost V 4 bases and J 6 bases, with 9 bases left between them. CDR3 length: 13 amino acids. Germline V CDR1 and CDR2: SGHTA, FQGNSA. The CDR3 DNA follows: TGTGCCAGCAGCTCCCGGACAGATGAAAAACTGTTTTTT. Protein: CASSSRTDEKLFF.

The chain couples TRBV9 to TRBJ2-7; TRBD1 matches at 8 bases. J was trimmed by 3 bases and V by 2 bases; bases with no gene match: 7. CDR1 and CDR2 (germline): SGDLS, YYNGEE. CDR3 length: 15 amino acids. CDR3 in amino acids: CASSVGQEKVYEQYF. The CDR3, as DNA: TGTGCCAGCAGCGTGGGACAGGAAAAGGTCTACGAGCAGTACTTC. Variable domain in full (rest from reference TRBV9 and TRBJ2-7): DSGVTQTPKHLITATGQRVTLRCSPRSGDLSVYWYQQSLDQGLQFLIQYYNGEERAKGNILERFSAQQFPDLHSELNLSSLELGDSALYFCASSVGQEKVYEQYFGPGTRLTVT.

The rearrangement uses TRBV15 and TRBJ2-7; D possibly corresponds to TRBD2 (5 bases). V lost 4 bases to trimming and J lost 2 bases, with 18 bases between them. The CDR3 runs 16 residues. Germline loops: CDR1 LNHNV, CDR2 YYDKDF (reference sequence). This chain's CDR3 is CATSKSTGNHPYEQYF. The CDR3 bases are TGTGCCACCAGCAAATCTACCGGGAACCACCCCTACGAGCAGTACTTC.

This rearrangement joins TRBV2 to TRBJ2-7; D is perhaps TRBD2 (5 bases). The V gene's germline CDR1 is SNHLY and CDR2 FYNNEI. CDR3 length: 14 residues. Trimming shortened V by 4 bases and J by 4 bases, and 14 bases separated the two germline ends. The CDR3 region has the DNA TGTGCCAGCAGTGTATCGGGGTGGGGTTACGAGCAGTACTTC. Its protein product is CASSVSGWGYEQYF.

The genes are TRBV6-2 or TRBV6-3 and TRBJ2-7, with 12 bases identical to TRBD2. J lost 5 bases, V lost 3 bases, and 14 bases had no gene match. Per germline, CDR1 MNHEY and CDR2 SVGEGT. The CDR3 is made up of 18 amino acids. The CDR3 here is CASSYDLSASGRDDEQYF. CDR3 nucleotide sequence: TGTGCCAGCAGTTATGATTTGTCGGCTAGCGGGAGGGACGACGAGCAGTACTTC.

CDR3 amino acids: CSTREGETQYF. CDR3 coding DNA: TGCAGCACCAGGGAGGGAGAGACCCAGTACTTC. This sequence joins TRBV29-1 and TRBJ2-5; 7 positions match TRBD2. The CDR3 spans 11 residues. The V segment lost 8 bases and the J segment 4 bases; nucleotides outside the gene matches: 4. The germline CDR1 and CDR2 sequences are SQVTM and ANQGSEA.

The chain couples TRBV3-1 (or the pseudogene TRBV3-2) to TRBJ2-1, with D perhaps matching TRBD1 (6 bases). The ends were cut back, 7 bases at V and 0 bases at J, with 16 bases in the middle. The germline V gene has CDR1 LGHDT and CDR2 YNNKEL (reference sequence). There are 16 residues in the CDR3. The CDR3 loop is CASTATGAPSYNEQFF. As DNA, the CDR3 is TGTGCCAGCACCGCGACAGGCGCCCCCTCCTACAATGAGCAGTTCTTC.

The chain links TRBV11-3 to TRBJ2-1; D is perhaps TRBD2 (5 bases). V was cut by 7 bases and J by 6 bases, with 19 bases left in between. CDR1 and CDR2 (germline): SGHNT, YENEEA. The CDR3 loop spans 15 amino acids. This CDR3 is CASNQRAAGRNEQFF. The CDR3 DNA sequence: TGTGCCAGCAACCAAAGAGCGGCGGGCCGCAATGAGCAGTTCTTC.

The chain has TRBV5-4 and TRBJ2-3, with 8 bases fitting TRBD2. Germline-derived CDR1 and CDR2 are SGHNT and YYREEE (reference sequence). The CDR3 totals 15 residues. After removal of 0 bases from V and 5 bases from J, the junction contained 5 bases not matched to a gene. The DNA for the CDR3 is TGTGCCAGCAGCTTGGCCGGGAGGGGGAGAGATACGCAGTATTTT. Translation gives CASSLAGRGRDTQYF. The full variable domain, its missing parts supplied by reference TRBV5-4 and TRBJ2-3, is ETGVTQSPTHLIKTRGQQVTLRCSSQSGHNTVSWYQQALGQGPQFIFQYYREEENGRGNFPPRFSGLQFPNYSSELNVNALELDDSALYLCASSLAGRGRDTQYFGPGTRLTVL.

The chain combines TRBV4-1 with TRBJ2-1; 15 positions match TRBD2. In germline, CDR1 is MGHRA, CDR2 YSYEKL. V was pared by 0 bases and J by 6 bases, with 6 bases of the junction left unmatched. The CDR3 contains 18 residues. This chain's CDR3 is CASSQERTSGRAGNEQFF. Here the CDR3 DNA reads TGCGCCAGCAGCCAAGAAAGGACTAGCGGGAGGGCCGGCAATGAGCAGTTCTTC.

CDR3 nucleotide sequence: TGTGCCATCAGCCCGGGAACTGAGCAGTTCTTC. Translating gives CAISPGTEQFF. The rearrangement links TRBV10-3 to TRBJ2-1; D may be TRBD2 (5 bases). Germline V CDR1 and CDR2: ENHRY, SYGVKD. Trimming removed 6 bases at V and 9 bases at J, with 9 bases between. The CDR3 is 11 residues long.

This sequence joins TRBV27 and TRBJ1-2; 10 positions agree with TRBD1. Per germline, CDR1 MNHEY and CDR2 SMNVEV (reference sequence). The V gene end was trimmed by 3 bases and the J gene end by 6 bases; junction bases not matched to a gene: 4. The CDR3 runs to 14 residues. The CDR3 is CASSLGQGTHGYTF. The CDR3, as DNA: TGTGCCAGCAGTTTGGGACAGGGGACCCATGGCTACACCTTC.

This chain uses TRBV9 with TRBJ2-7; D is perhaps TRBD2 (6 bases). Trimming stripped 4 bases from V and 0 bases from J, with 14 bases between. CDR1 is SGDLS and CDR2 is YYNGEE in the germline V gene. The length of the CDR3 is 15 residues. The CDR3: CASSPNSGYSYEQYF. CDR3 nucleotide sequence: TGTGCCAGCAGCCCGAATAGCGGTTACTCCTACGAGCAGTACTTC.

The chain uses TRBV7-9 and TRBJ2-3, with D possibly TRBD2 on 6 matching bases. CDR3 length: 13 residues. Germline V gives CDR1 SEHNR, CDR2 FQNEAQ (reference sequence). Trimming took 4 bases from V and 5 from J, leaving 10 bases between them. CDR3 amino acids: CASSSTSVDTQYF. The CDR3 coding sequence is TGTGCCAGCAGCTCGACTAGTGTAGATACGCAGTATTTT.

This chain uses TRBV27 with TRBJ2-2; TRBD1 aligns across 7 bases. Germline values: CDR1 MNHEY, CDR2 SMNVEV (reference sequence). The CDR3 is 15 residues long. DNA for the CDR3: TGTCGGAGCTTAGAGGGGGCTTATTCGGCCGGGGAGCTGTTTTTT. Its protein product is CRSLEGAYSAGELFF.

The chain uses TRBV30 and TRBJ1-6; 7 bases fit TRBD1. V shed 3 bases and J 5 bases; nucleotides not matched to a gene: 13. CDR1 GTSNPN and CDR2 SVGIG come from the germline V gene (reference sequence). The CDR3 is 17 residues long. CDR3 DNA sequence: TGTGCCTGGAGGCGACTTCTGACAGGGTTCGATAATTCACCCCTCCACTTT. Amino acids: CAWRRLLTGFDNSPLHF.

The chain carries TRBV29-1 and TRBJ2-1; D might be TRBD2 (5 bases). Per germline, CDR1 SQVTM and CDR2 ANQGSEA. The CDR3 is made up of 11 amino acids. V dropped 5 bases and J dropped 5 bases, with 7 bases sitting between them. The CDR3 DNA reads TGCAGCGTTAGGGAGAACAATGAGCAGTTCTTC. Its translation: CSVRENNEQFF.

The V and J genes are TRBV5-5 and TRBJ2-7, with D maybe TRBD2 (6 bases). With 4 bases removed from V and 3 bases from J, the gap between germline ends came to 17 bases. Germline-derived CDR1 and CDR2 are SGHKS and YYEKEE (reference sequence). The CDR3 has 15 residues. The CDR3 DNA sequence: TGTGCCAGCAGCCATCTAATCGGAGGGCACTACGAGCAGTACTTC. Residues: CASSHLIGGHYEQYF.

The chain employs TRBV5-4 and TRBJ1-1; the D is unclear. V was clipped by 0 bases and J by 0 bases, with 9 bases between them. The CDR3 runs 15 residues. Germline CDR1 SGHNT, CDR2 YYREEE (reference sequence). CDR3 sequence: CASSLAQAMNTEAFF. The CDR3 nucleotides read TGTGCCAGCAGCTTGGCGCAGGCTATGAACACTGAAGCTTTCTTT. Supplemented by reference TRBV5-4 and TRBJ1-1, the full variable domain reads ETGVTQSPTHLIKTRGQQVTLRCSSQSGHNTVSWYQQALGQGPQFIFQYYREEENGRGNFPPRFSGLQFPNYSSELNVNALELDDSALYLCASSLAQAMNTEAFFGQGTRLTVV.